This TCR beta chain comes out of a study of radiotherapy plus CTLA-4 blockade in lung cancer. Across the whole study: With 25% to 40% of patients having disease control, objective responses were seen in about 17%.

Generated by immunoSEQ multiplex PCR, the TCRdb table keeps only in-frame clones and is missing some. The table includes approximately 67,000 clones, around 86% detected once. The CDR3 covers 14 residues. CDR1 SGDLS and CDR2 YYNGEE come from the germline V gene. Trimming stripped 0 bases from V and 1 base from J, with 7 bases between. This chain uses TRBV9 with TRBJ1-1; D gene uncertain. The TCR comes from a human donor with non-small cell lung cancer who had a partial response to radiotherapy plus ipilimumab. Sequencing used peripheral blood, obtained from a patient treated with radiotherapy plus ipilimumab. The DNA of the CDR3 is TGTGCCAGCAGCGTAGGACTGGCGAACACTGAAGCTTTCTTT. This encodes CASSVGLANTEAFF.